The 17 T cell receptor beta chains below all came from one sample that was sequenced in a study of control samples from healthy donors and cancer patients. Clones were sequenced by immunoSEQ multiplex PCR, and TCRdb holds only the in-frame ones, with some missing. Counted here are some 28,000 clones, 79% occurring once; the ten biggest clones make up around 20%. Sequenced material: PBMCs. These receptors originate from a man in his fifties or sixties with head and neck cancer.

V is TRBV9 and J is TRBJ1-3; D unclear. CDR1 and CDR2 (germline): SGDLS, YYNGEE. The CDR3 is 13 amino acids. The V gene lost 4 bases and the J gene lost 4 bases, with 9 bases spanning the gap. The CDR3 sequence: CASSRGPGNTIYF. CDR3 in DNA: TGTGCCAGCAGCCGCGGGCCGGGAAACACCATATATTTT.

The V call is TRBV9, the J call TRBJ2-7, with 9 bases identical to TRBD1. The length of the CDR3 is 15 residues. Per the germline V gene, CDR1 is SGDLS and CDR2 is YYNGEE. The junction had 8 bases not matched to a gene; V was cut back by 0 bases and J by 7 bases. This CDR3 is CASSVDGTGPWEQYF. The CDR3 DNA follows: TGTGCCAGCAGCGTAGACGGGACAGGGCCTTGGGAGCAGTACTTC. The full variable domain, in which reference TRBV9 and TRBJ2-7 provide the parts outside the CDR3, is DSGVTQTPKHLITATGQRVTLRCSPRSGDLSVYWYQQSLDQGLQFLIQYYNGEERAKGNILERFSAQQFPDLHSELNLSSLELGDSALYFCASSVDGTGPWEQYFGPGTRLTVT.

Only a few counts were recorded for this clone. The chain combines TRBV30 with TRBJ1-1, with D maybe TRBD1 (6 bases). CDR3 length: 13 residues. V was clipped by 4 bases and J by 5 bases, with 14 bases between them. CDR1 GTSNPN and CDR2 SVGIG come from the germline V gene (reference sequence). CDR3 sequence reads: CAWNKQGRTEAFF. CDR3 in DNA: TGTGCCTGGAATAAGCAGGGGAGAACTGAAGCTTTCTTT. Full variable domain (remainder filled in from reference TRBV30 and TRBJ1-1): SQTIHQWPATLVQPVGSPLSLECTVEGTSNPNLYWYRQAAGRGLQLLFYSVGIGQISSEVPQNLSASRPQDRQFILSSKKLLLSDSGFYLCAWNKQGRTEAFFGQGTRLTVV.

The J gene is TRBJ2-1, the V gene TRBV7-3; TRBD2 matches 13 bases. The germline gives CDR1 SGHTA, CDR2 FQGTGA. The CDR3 has 14 residues. The V gene end was trimmed by 5 bases and the J gene end by 10 bases; junction bases not matched to a gene: 5. The CDR3 region has the DNA TGTGCCAGCAGCGACGGGACTAGCGGGGAAGAGCAGTTCTTC. It codes for CASSDGTSGEEQFF.

In its sample, this clone was seen a few times. The chain couples TRBV7-9 to TRBJ2-7; 7 bases match TRBD2. CDR1 SEHNR and CDR2 FQNEAQ come from the germline V gene (reference sequence). The CDR3 totals 14 residues. The junction had 6 bases not matched to a gene; V was cut back by 5 bases and J by 2 bases. The CDR3 protein is CASSPSRGAYEQYF. CDR3 nucleotide sequence: TGTGCCAGCAGCCCATCTCGGGGGGCCTACGAGCAGTACTTC.

The rearrangement links TRBV18 to TRBJ2-2; D is perhaps TRBD1 (6 bases). The CDR3 totals 16 residues. The V end lost 0 bases, the J end lost 2 bases, and 10 bases lay between the germline ends. Per germline, CDR1 KGHSH and CDR2 LQKENI. The CDR3 DNA sequence: TGTGCCAGCTCACCACCTTCGGGACAAAACACCGGGGAGCTGTTTTTT. Translating it yields CASSPPSGQNTGELFF.

The genes are TRBV28 and TRBJ2-5, with TRBD2 identical over 9 bases. The J segment lost 5 bases and the V segment lost 2 bases, leaving 6 bases of the junction unmatched. Per the germline V gene, CDR1 is MDHEN and CDR2 is SYDVKM. The CDR3 loop spans 15 amino acids. The CDR3 region is CASSLPLAGFETQYF. The CDR3 DNA follows: TGTGCCAGCAGTTTACCGCTAGCGGGATTTGAGACCCAGTACTTC.

The chain links TRBV19 to TRBJ2-1, with D possibly being TRBD2 (5 bases). In germline, CDR1 is LNHDA, CDR2 SQIVND (reference sequence). This CDR3 is built from 14 residues. V shed 3 bases and J shed 4 bases, with 10 bases lying between them. The CDR3 DNA reads TGTGCCAGTAGTATGAGCAGAGGGTACAATGAGCAGTTCTTC. Amino acids: CASSMSRGYNEQFF.

This clone was observed a handful of times. The CDR3 here is CASSFSRGPPDTQYF. As DNA, the CDR3 is TGTGCCAGCAGCTTTAGTCGCGGGCCTCCTGATACGCAGTATTTT. The rearrangement links TRBV7-8 to TRBJ2-3; tentative D call: TRBD2 (5 bases). The CDR3 extends over 15 amino acids. The V gene's germline CDR1 is SGHVS and CDR2 FQNEAQ. V lost 3 bases, J lost 6 bases, and 16 bases lay in between.

V gene TRBV7-3 combines with J gene TRBJ2-1, with a possible D match to TRBD2 (5 bases). Germline assignment: CDR1 SGHTA and CDR2 FQGTGA. V shed 8 bases and J shed 5 bases, with 10 bases lying between them. The CDR3 covers 12 residues. DNA for the CDR3: TGTGCCAGCCGAGGGAGAGACAATGAGCAGTTCTTC. It specifies CASRGRDNEQFF.

As for this clone: Mismatch with germline at one junction end may stem from a read error. The CDR3 loop is CARSSRGGTASNQPQHF. The DNA for the CDR3 is TGTGCCCGCAGCTCAAGGGGGGGGACAGCGAGCAATCAGCCCCAGCATTTT. The genes are TRBV5-6 and TRBJ1-5; 7 bases are a match to TRBD1. Germline V lookup: CDR1 SGHDT, CDR2 YYEEEE. The CDR3 length is 17 residues.

This clone has just one count. The rearrangement links TRBV7-8 to TRBJ1-4; 7 bases are shared with TRBD1. Trimming took 5 bases from V and 8 from J; bases not matched to a gene: 14. The CDR3 length is 16 residues. Germline CDR1 reads SGHVS; CDR2 reads FQNEAQ. The CDR3 coding sequence is TGTGCCAGCAGCCCAATGGGGACAGCCTTGGGGGAAAAACTGTTTTTT. Translation gives CASSPMGTALGEKLFF.

By its share, this clone is medium-sized (0.01 to 0.1%). The chain combines TRBV7-6 with TRBJ1-2; TRBD1 matches 8 bases. With V trimmed by 1 base and J by 6 bases, 7 bases remained unmatched. The length of the CDR3 is 15 residues. Germline V gives CDR1 SGHVS, CDR2 FNYEAQ. CDR3 in amino acids: CASSLEETGAHGYTF. CDR3 coding DNA: TGTGCCAGCAGCTTAGAAGAGACAGGGGCCCATGGCTACACCTTC.

Only one count was recorded for this clone. CDR3 bases: TGTGCCATCAGTGAACCGGAGACCCAACGTCCACTAGTTAACTACGAGCAGTACTTC. This gives the protein CAISEPETQRPLVNYEQYF. The chain uses TRBV10-3 and TRBJ2-7, with D possibly TRBD2 on 5 matching bases. Germline assignment: CDR1 ENHRY and CDR2 SYGVKD. The CDR3 is made up of 19 amino acids. The V gene lost 3 bases and the J gene lost 3 bases, with 27 bases spanning the gap.

The V gene is TRBV3-1 (or the pseudogene TRBV3-2), the J gene TRBJ1-2, with 9 bases aligning to TRBD1. CDR3 size: 14 residues. Trimming took 1 base from V and 7 from J; bases not matched to a gene: 4. Germline lookup yields CDR1 LGHDT and CDR2 YNNKEL (reference sequence). The CDR3 DNA reads as TGTGCCAGCAGCCAAGTGGGACAGGGAAGTGGCTACACCTTC. Its protein product is CASSQVGQGSGYTF.

V usage is TRBV5-1 and J usage is TRBJ2-3, with D perhaps TRBD1 (6 bases). From germline, CDR1 is SGHRS and CDR2 YFSETQ. Trimming shortened V by 5 bases and J by 15 bases, and 25 bases separated the two germline ends. This CDR3 is 14 amino acids long. The CDR3 spells CASRLRGRGRLKYF. The CDR3 bases are TGCGCCAGCAGACTTAGGGGCAGGGGCCGTCTGAAATATTTT. The full variable domain, completed using reference TRBV5-1 and TRBJ2-3, is KAGVTQTPRYLIKTRGQQVTLSCSPISGHRSVSWYQQTPGQGLQFLFEYFSETQRNKGNFPGRFSGRQFSNSRSEMNVSTLELGDSALYLCASRLRGRGRLKYFGPGTRLTVL.

This sequence joins TRBV2 and TRBJ2-1; D is unclear. V was clipped by 8 bases and J by 9 bases, with 11 bases between them. CDR3 length: 11 residues. The V gene's germline CDR1 is SNHLY and CDR2 FYNNEI. The CDR3 sequence: CASSNMAEQFF. The CDR3, as DNA: TGTGCCAGCTCTAACATGGCTGAGCAGTTCTTC.